This T cell receptor (beta chain) was identified during a study of Ad26.COV2.S vaccination and SARS-CoV-2 variants. Study details: Donor allocation was to the COV1001 Ad26.COV2.S trial arm.

Clones were sequenced by immunoSEQ multiplex PCR, and TCRdb holds only the in-frame ones, with some missing. The sample lists 300,000 to 350,000 clones; about nine tenths were seen once. Treatment defined: about 20 received Ad26.COV2.S at low or high dose, single or two shots; roughly five received placebo; per-sample allocation not given. Sampling was performed 63 days after the first vaccine or placebo injection. Per the germline V gene, CDR1 is KGHSH and CDR2 is LQKENI. The CDR3 covers 16 residues. The J segment lost 0 bases and the V segment lost 5 bases, leaving 8 bases of the junction unmatched.

This TCR came from a person between 18 and 59 years old who received the Ad26.COV2.S COVID-19 vaccine or a placebo. V usage is TRBV18 and J usage is TRBJ1-2; 8 positions match TRBD1. This material consisted of peripheral blood, taken in a trial of Ad26.COV2.S vaccine versus placebo. CDR3 loop: CASSGTGTLANYGYTF. The CDR3 coding sequence is TGTGCCAGCTCAGGGACAGGAACGTTAGCTAACTATGGCTACACCTTC.